The next 16 T cell receptor beta chains were all read from a single sample in a study of blood T cell repertoires in COVID-19. Using immunoSEQ multiplex PCR, the repertoire was profiled, and TCRdb retains in-frame clones only, with some absent. The table records about 190,000 clones, about 88% of them present only once. Sequenced material: peripheral blood. These receptors came from a man in his thirties or forties with acute or convalescent COVID-19.

The J gene is TRBJ2-7, the V gene TRBV18; 11 positions match TRBD2. Germline values: CDR1 KGHSH, CDR2 LQKENI. This CDR3 is built from 18 residues. The V gene end was trimmed by 2 bases and the J gene end by 6 bases; junction bases not matched to a gene: 15. The CDR3 loop is CASSPFPTSGSPPLEQYF. The CDR3 region has the DNA TGTGCCAGCTCACCATTTCCCACTAGCGGGAGCCCCCCACTCGAGCAGTACTTC.

This clone was detected a few times. The chain uses TRBV5-8 and TRBJ2-2; D not certain. CDR1 SGHTS and CDR2 YDEGEE come from the germline V gene. CDR3 size: 11 residues. V lost 5 bases and J 5 bases, leaving 4 bases between the germline ends. The CDR3 reads CASRSTGELFF. DNA for the CDR3: TGTGCCAGCAGATCAACCGGGGAGCTGTTTTTT.

V gene TRBV21-1 combines with J gene TRBJ2-7; the D call of TRBD2 is as the table states it, not checked on the DNA. TRBV21-1 is termed a pseudogene. CDR3 length equals 16 residues. CDR3 DNA sequence: TGTGCCAGCAGCCCCAGGAGGGGAGGGCCGCTCTACGAGCAGTACTTC. Translation: CASSPRRGGPLYEQYF.

The chain recombines TRBV20-1 with TRBJ1-3; 10 nucleotides match TRBD1. The germline gives CDR1 DFQATT, CDR2 SNEGSKA (reference sequence). CDR3 length equals 19 residues. The V segment lost 3 bases and the J segment 1 base; nucleotides outside the gene matches: 15. CDR3 DNA sequence: TGCAGTGCTAGTGATCGGGACAGGGGAAGGCTTAATTCTGGAAACACCATATATTTT. This gives the protein CSASDRDRGRLNSGNTIYF.

V is TRBV28 and J is TRBJ1-3; 7 bases match TRBD1. This CDR3 region has 15 residues. The J segment lost 1 base and the V segment lost 9 bases, leaving 9 bases of the junction unmatched. Germline V gene data show CDR1 as MDHEN and CDR2 as SYDVKM. The CDR3 loop is CASGVQGGSGNTIYF. CDR3 DNA sequence: TGTGCCAGTGGCGTCCAGGGGGGATCTGGAAACACCATATATTTT. The full variable domain, rest sourced from reference TRBV28 and TRBJ1-3, is DVKVTQSSRYLVKRTGEKVFLECVQDMDHENMFWYRQDPGLGLRLIYFSYDVKMKEKGDIPEGYSVSREKKERFSLILESASTNQTSMYLCASGVQGGSGNTIYFGEGSWLTVV.

The chain employs TRBV28 and TRBJ1-1; maybe TRBD1 (6 bases). Germline loops: CDR1 MDHEN, CDR2 SYDVKM. V lost 6 bases to trimming and J lost 7 bases, with 12 bases between them. CDR3 length: 12 residues. The CDR3 region is CASSPHRDEAFF. CDR3 bases: TGTGCCAGCAGCCCACACAGGGATGAAGCTTTCTTT.

The genes are TRBV19 and TRBJ1-1, with 7 bases aligning to TRBD1. This CDR3 region has 15 residues. V lost 2 bases and J lost 6; bases outside the gene matches: 9. The V gene's germline CDR1 is LNHDA and CDR2 SQIVND (reference sequence). CDR3 residues: CASSIRGGAESEAFF. CDR3 bases: TGTGCCAGTAGTATAAGAGGGGGCGCTGAATCTGAAGCTTTCTTT.

The J gene is TRBJ2-5, the V gene TRBV4-2; 11 bases fit TRBD2. CDR3 length: 20 residues. Trimming took 4 bases from V and 5 from J; bases not matched to a gene: 21. The germline CDR1 and CDR2 sequences are LGHNA and YNFKEQ. The CDR3 is CASSPQVAGGLDSVGETQYF. CDR3 bases: TGTGCCAGCAGCCCCCAGGTAGCGGGGGGGCTGGACTCGGTTGGGGAGACCCAGTACTTC.

This chain links TRBV3-1 (or the pseudogene TRBV3-2) with TRBJ1-2, with D tentatively TRBD1 (6 bases). CDR1 is LGHDT, CDR2 YNNKEL, per germline (reference sequence). Trimming removed 0 bases at V and 5 bases at J, with 22 bases between. The CDR3 length is 18 residues. CDR3 loop: CASSQEGQGRRPTYGYTF. CDR3 sequence (DNA): TGTGCCAGCAGCCAAGAAGGGCAGGGGCGGAGGCCGACATATGGCTACACCTTC.

The rearrangement uses TRBV9 and TRBJ2-5; 8 nucleotides align to TRBD2. The CDR3 sequence is 19 residues long. Trimming took 4 bases from V and 2 from J; bases not matched to a gene: 19. Looked up from germline, CDR1 is SGDLS and CDR2 is YYNGEE. For the CDR3, the DNA is TGTGCCAGCAGCCCCCGGGGGGGAGGTATCAACTTCGGGCAAGAGACCCAGTACTTC. It codes for CASSPRGGGINFGQETQYF.

This chain links TRBV5-6 with TRBJ1-1; a possible D gene is TRBD1 (5 bases). V gave up 0 bases and J gave up 0 bases, with 12 bases separating them. CDR1 is SGHDT and CDR2 is YYEEEE in the germline V gene. CDR3 length: 16 residues. CDR3 sequence (DNA): TGTGCCAGCAGCTTGGGTCAGGGAATTATGAACACTGAAGCTTTCTTT. Its protein product is CASSLGQGIMNTEAFF.

The gene calls are TRBV7-3 and TRBJ2-3; 8 positions match TRBD2. V shed 5 bases and J 0 bases; nucleotides not matched to a gene: 4. CDR1 and CDR2 from the germline V gene are SGHTA and FQGTGA. This CDR3 region has 15 residues. The CDR3 spells CASSPSGSSTDTQYF. The CDR3 DNA reads TGTGCCAGCAGCCCCAGCGGGAGTAGCACAGATACGCAGTATTTT. The variable domain in full, with the rest retrieved from reference TRBV7-3 and TRBJ2-3, is GAGVSQTPSNKVTEKGKYVELRCDPISGHTALYWYRQSLGQGPEFLIYFQGTGAADDSGLPNDRFFAVRPEGSVSTLKIQRTERGDSAVYLCASSPSGSSTDTQYFGPGTRLTVL.

The chain has TRBV20-1 and TRBJ1-2, with D hard to call. There are 12 residues in the CDR3. V lost 3 bases to trimming and J lost 7 bases, with 12 bases between them. From germline, CDR1 is DFQATT and CDR2 SNEGSKA (reference sequence). CDR3 protein: CSASKQTGGYTF. CDR3 DNA: TGCAGTGCTAGTAAACAAACGGGTGGCTACACCTTC.

V gene TRBV25-1 combines with J gene TRBJ2-7, with 10 bases fitting TRBD2. V shed 3 bases and J 7 bases; nucleotides not matched to a gene: 9. Germline V gene data show CDR1 as MGHDK and CDR2 as SYGVNS. The CDR3 extends over 15 amino acids. The CDR3 is CASSDYASGGGEQYF. The CDR3 DNA follows: TGTGCCAGCAGTGACTACGCTAGCGGGGGAGGTGAGCAGTACTTC.

V is TRBV10-3 and J is TRBJ1-1; 9 nucleotides align to TRBD1. There are 14 residues in the CDR3. Germline V lookup: CDR1 ENHRY, CDR2 SYGVKD. The ends lost 3 bases at V and 4 bases at J; junction bases unmatched: 3. The CDR3 is CAISDQTGGTEAFF. CDR3 sequence (DNA): TGTGCCATCAGTGATCAGACAGGGGGCACTGAAGCTTTCTTT.

This chain joins TRBV25-1 and TRBJ2-3; maybe TRBD2 (5 bases). The CDR3 sequence is 15 residues long. V gave up 5 bases and J gave up 0 bases, with 12 bases separating them. The germline V gene has CDR1 MGHDK and CDR2 SYGVNS. The CDR3 DNA reads TGTGCCAGCAGTCCACTAGTTCCTAGCACAGATACGCAGTATTTT. It yields the protein CASSPLVPSTDTQYF. Drawing the rest from reference TRBV25-1 and TRBJ2-3, the complete variable domain is EADIYQTPRYLVIGTGKKITLECSQTMGHDKMYWYQQDPGMELHLIHYSYGVNSTEKGDLSSESTVSRIRTEHFPLTLESARPSHTSQYLCASSPLVPSTDTQYFGPGTRLTVL.